This entry concerns a single T cell receptor beta chain. The junction departs from germline at one end; a sequencing error may be responsible. Full-length variable regions came from constant-region reverse primers plus semi-nested Nested Universal Primer A PCR. Via MiXCR, TCRdb re-called the 5' RACE reads, giving one row per CDR3 protein. The sample lists 35,000 to 50,000 distinct CDR3 sequences, over 25% seen once, with about 3.7% in the top ten. Germline assignment: CDR1 MDHEN and CDR2 SYDVKM. The CDR3 contains 14 residues. The receptor was isolated from a female donor with breast cancer. The chain employs TRBV28 and TRBJ2-1; 9 bases agree with TRBD2. The sequenced material came from memory CD4+ T cells sorted from a lymph node. Stated subset: memory CD4+ T cells, CD4+CD45RO+CD25-. The CDR3 region is CASSAASGTNVQFF. The DNA for the CDR3 is TGTGCCAGCAGTGCGGCTAGCGGGACCAATGTGCAGTTCTTC.